The 2 T cell receptor beta chains below all came from one sample that was sequenced in a study of technical replicates of blood from a few donors. This table comes from immunoSEQ multiplex PCR, and its TCRdb copy is limited to in-frame clones, with some not included. The table lists tens of thousands of clones, just under 95% of them singletons. The specimen was T cells isolated from PBMCs. The receptors originated from a human donor in good health.

The chain joins TRBV6-5 to TRBJ2-5, with D unclear. CDR1 and CDR2 (germline): MNHEY, SVGAGI. CDR3 length: 11 residues. Trimming took off 4 bases at V and 7 bases at J, with 7 bases between the two ends. The CDR3 sequence is CASSSPSTQYF. Here the CDR3 DNA reads TGTGCCAGCAGTTCCCCGTCGACCCAGTACTTC.

The chain has TRBV28 and TRBJ1-1; D is ambiguous. Trimming removed 2 bases at V and 0 bases at J, with 7 bases between. Per germline, CDR1 MDHEN and CDR2 SYDVKM. The CDR3 is made up of 14 amino acids. The CDR3 sequence is CASSLVQMNTEAFF. CDR3 DNA: TGTGCCAGCAGTTTAGTACAGATGAACACTGAAGCTTTCTTT.